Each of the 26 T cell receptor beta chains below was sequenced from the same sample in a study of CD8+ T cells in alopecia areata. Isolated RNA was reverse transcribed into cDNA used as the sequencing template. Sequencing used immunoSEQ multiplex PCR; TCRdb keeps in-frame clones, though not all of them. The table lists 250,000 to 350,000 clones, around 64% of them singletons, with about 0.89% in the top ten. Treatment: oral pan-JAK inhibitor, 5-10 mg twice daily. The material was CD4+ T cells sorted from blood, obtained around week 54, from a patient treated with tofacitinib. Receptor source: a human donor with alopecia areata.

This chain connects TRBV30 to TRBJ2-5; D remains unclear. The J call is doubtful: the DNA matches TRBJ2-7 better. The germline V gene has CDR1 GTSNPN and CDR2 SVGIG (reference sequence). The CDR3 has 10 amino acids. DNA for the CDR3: TGTGCCCCCCACCCCGACGAGCAGTACTTC. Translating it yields CAPHPDEQYF.

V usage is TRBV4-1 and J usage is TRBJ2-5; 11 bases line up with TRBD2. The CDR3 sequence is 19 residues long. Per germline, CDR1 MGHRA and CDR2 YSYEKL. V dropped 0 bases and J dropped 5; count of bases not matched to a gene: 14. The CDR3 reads CASSQEALAGGQTPETQYF. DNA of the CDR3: TGCGCCAGCAGCCAAGAGGCGTTAGCGGGGGGGCAAACTCCGGAGACCCAGTACTTC.

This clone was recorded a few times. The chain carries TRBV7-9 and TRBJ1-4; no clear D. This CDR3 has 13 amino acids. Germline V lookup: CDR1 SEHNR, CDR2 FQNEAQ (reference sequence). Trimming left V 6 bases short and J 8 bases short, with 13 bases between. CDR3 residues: CASSPRGEEKLFF. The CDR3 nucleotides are TGTGCCAGCAGTCCGCGGGGAGAGGAAAAACTGTTTTTT.

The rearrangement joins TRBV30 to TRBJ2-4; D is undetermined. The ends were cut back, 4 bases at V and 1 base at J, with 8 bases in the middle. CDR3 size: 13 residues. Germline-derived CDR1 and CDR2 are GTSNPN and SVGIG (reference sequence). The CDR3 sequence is CAWNRFAKNIQYF. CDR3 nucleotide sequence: TGTGCCTGGAACCGGTTCGCCAAAAACATTCAGTACTTC. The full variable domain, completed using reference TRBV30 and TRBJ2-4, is SQTIHQWPATLVQPVGSPLSLECTVEGTSNPNLYWYRQAAGRGLQLLFYSVGIGQISSEVPQNLSASRPQDRQFILSSKKLLLSDSGFYLCAWNRFAKNIQYFGAGTRLSVL.

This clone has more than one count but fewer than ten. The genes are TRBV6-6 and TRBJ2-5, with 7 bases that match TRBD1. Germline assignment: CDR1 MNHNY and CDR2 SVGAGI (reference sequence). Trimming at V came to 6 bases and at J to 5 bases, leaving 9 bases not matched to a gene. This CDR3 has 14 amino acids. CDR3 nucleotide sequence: TGTGCCAGCAGCCCGGGACAGAGGGGTGAGACCCAGTACTTC. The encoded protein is CASSPGQRGETQYF.

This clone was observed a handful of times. The CDR3 DNA sequence: TGTGCCATCAGTGCCTCGGCCTCTGGAAACACCATATATTTT. Amino acid sequence: CAISASASGNTIYF. V and J are TRBV10-3 and TRBJ1-3; unclear D gene. V lost 4 bases and J 0 bases, leaving 7 bases between the germline ends. The CDR3 covers 14 residues. Per the germline V gene, CDR1 is ENHRY and CDR2 is SYGVKD.

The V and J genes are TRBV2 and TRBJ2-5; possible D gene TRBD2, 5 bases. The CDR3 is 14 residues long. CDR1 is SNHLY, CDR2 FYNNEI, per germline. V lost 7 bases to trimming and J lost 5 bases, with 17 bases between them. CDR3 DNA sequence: TGTGCCAGCACCTGGACTCGCACTGTGGAGACCCAGTACTTC. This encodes CASTWTRTVETQYF.

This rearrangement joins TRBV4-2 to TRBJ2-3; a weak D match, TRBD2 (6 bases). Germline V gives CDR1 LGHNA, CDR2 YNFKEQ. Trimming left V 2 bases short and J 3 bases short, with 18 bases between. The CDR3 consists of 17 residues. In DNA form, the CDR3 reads TGTGCCAGCAGCCAAAGCCGGGACTGGAGGAGGACAGATACGCAGTATTTT. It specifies CASSQSRDWRRTDTQYF.

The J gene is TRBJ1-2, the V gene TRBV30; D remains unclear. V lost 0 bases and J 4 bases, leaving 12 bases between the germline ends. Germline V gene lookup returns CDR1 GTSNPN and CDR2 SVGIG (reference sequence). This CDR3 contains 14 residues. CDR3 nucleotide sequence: TGTGCCTGGAGTGTTGGAGGGAAAACCTATGGCTACACCTTC. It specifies CAWSVGGKTYGYTF.

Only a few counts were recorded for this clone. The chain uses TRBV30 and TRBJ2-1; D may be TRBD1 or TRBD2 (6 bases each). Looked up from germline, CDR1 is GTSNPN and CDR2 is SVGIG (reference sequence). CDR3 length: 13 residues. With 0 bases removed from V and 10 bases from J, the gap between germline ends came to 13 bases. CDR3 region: CAWSVQRGAEQFF. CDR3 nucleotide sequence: TGTGCCTGGAGTGTACAAAGGGGGGCGGAGCAGTTCTTC.

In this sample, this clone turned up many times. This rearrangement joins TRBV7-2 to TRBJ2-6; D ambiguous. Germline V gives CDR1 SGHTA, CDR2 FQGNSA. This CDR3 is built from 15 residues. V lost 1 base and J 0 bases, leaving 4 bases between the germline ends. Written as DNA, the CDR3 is TGTGCCAGCAGCTTAGAGTCCTCTGGGGCCAACGTCCTGACTTTC. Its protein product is CASSLESSGANVLTF.

The CDR3 is CASSVRGQDNEQFF. CDR3 in DNA: TGTGCCAGCAGCGTCCGGGGACAAGACAATGAGCAGTTCTTC. The genes are TRBV9 and TRBJ2-1, with D possibly being TRBD1 (6 bases). Trimming stripped 2 bases from V and 5 bases from J, with 11 bases between. The CDR3 has 14 residues. The germline CDR1 and CDR2 sequences are SGDLS and YYNGEE.

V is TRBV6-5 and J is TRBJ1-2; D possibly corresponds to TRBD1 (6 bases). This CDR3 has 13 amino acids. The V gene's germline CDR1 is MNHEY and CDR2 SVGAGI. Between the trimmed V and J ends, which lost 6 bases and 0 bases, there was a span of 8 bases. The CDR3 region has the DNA TGTGCCAGCAGGCGGACAGCTAACTATGGCTACACCTTC. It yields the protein CASRRTANYGYTF.

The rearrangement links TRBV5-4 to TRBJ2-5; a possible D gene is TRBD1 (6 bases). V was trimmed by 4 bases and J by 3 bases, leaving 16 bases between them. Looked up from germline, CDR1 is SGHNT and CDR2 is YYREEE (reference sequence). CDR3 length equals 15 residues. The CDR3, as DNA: TGTGCCAGCAGCCCGAGGACAGCATCAAAAGAGACCCAGTACTTC. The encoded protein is CASSPRTASKETQYF.

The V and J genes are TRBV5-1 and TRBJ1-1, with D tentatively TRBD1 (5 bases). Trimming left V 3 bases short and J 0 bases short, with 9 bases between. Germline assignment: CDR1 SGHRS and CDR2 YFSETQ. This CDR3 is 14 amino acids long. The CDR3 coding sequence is TGCGCCAGCAGCTACGGGGGGATGAACACTGAAGCTTTCTTT. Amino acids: CASSYGGMNTEAFF.

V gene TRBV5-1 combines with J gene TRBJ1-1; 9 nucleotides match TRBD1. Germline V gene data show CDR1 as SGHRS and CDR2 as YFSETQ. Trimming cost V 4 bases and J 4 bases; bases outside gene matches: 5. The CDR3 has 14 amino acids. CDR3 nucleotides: TGCGCCAGCAGCCTCGGGACAGGGACCACTGAAGCTTTCTTT. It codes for CASSLGTGTTEAFF.

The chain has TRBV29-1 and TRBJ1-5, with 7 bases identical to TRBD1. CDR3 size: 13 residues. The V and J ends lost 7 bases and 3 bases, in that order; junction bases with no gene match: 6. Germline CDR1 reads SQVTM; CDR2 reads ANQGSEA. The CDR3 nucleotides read TGCAGCGCCTCGACAGGGATCAATCAGCCCCAGCATTTT. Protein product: CSASTGINQPQHF.

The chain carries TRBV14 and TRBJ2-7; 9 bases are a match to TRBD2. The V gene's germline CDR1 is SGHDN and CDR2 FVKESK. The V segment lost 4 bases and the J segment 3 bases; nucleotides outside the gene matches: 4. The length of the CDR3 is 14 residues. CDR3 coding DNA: TGTGCCAGCAGCCTTAGCGGGGGCCGCTACGAGCAGTACTTC. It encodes CASSLSGGRYEQYF.

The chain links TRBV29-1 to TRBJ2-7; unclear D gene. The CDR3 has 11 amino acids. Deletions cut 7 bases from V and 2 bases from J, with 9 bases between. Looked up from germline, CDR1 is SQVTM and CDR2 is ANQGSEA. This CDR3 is CSGTWAYEQYF. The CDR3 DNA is TGCAGCGGAACTTGGGCCTACGAGCAGTACTTC.

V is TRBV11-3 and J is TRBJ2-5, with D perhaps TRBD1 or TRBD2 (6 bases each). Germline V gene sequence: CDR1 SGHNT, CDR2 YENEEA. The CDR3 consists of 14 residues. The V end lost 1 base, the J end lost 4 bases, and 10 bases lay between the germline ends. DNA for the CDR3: TGTGCCAGCAGCTTAGCGGGGGCCGGAGAGACCCAGTACTTC. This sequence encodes CASSLAGAGETQYF.

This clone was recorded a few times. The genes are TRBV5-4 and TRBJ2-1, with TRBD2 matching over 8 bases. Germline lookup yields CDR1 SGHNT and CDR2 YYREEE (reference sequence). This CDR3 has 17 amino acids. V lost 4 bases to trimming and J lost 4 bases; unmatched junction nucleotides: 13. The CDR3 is CASSPRTSRSVYNEQFF. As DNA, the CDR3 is TGTGCCAGCAGCCCCCGGACTAGCCGAAGTGTTTACAATGAGCAGTTCTTC.

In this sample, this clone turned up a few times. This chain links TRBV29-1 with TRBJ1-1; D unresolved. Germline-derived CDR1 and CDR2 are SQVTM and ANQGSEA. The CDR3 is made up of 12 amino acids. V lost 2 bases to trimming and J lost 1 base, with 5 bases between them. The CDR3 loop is CSVERGNTEAFF. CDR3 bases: TGCAGCGTTGAACGGGGGAACACTGAAGCTTTCTTT.

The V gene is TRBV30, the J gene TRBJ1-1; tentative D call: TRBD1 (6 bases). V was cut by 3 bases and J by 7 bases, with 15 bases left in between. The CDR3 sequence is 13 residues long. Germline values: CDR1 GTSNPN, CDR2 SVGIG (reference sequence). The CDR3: CAWSAGQRREAFF. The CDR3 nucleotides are TGTGCCTGGAGCGCGGGACAACGGCGTGAAGCTTTCTTT. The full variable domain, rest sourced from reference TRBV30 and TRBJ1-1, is SQTIHQWPATLVQPVGSPLSLECTVEGTSNPNLYWYRQAAGRGLQLLFYSVGIGQISSEVPQNLSASRPQDRQFILSSKKLLLSDSGFYLCAWSAGQRREAFFGQGTRLTVV.

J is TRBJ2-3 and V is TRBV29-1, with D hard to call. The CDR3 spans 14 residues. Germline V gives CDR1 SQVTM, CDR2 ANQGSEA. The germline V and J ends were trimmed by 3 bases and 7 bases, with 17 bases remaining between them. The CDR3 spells CSVEAPNQVNTQYF. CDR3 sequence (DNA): TGCAGCGTTGAGGCCCCAAACCAAGTTAATACGCAGTATTTT.

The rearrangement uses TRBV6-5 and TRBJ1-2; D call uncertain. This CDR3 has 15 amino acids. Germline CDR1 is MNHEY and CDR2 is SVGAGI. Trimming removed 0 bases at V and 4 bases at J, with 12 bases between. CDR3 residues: CASSYSIQVSYGYTF. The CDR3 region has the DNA TGTGCCAGCAGTTACTCGATCCAGGTCTCCTATGGCTACACCTTC.

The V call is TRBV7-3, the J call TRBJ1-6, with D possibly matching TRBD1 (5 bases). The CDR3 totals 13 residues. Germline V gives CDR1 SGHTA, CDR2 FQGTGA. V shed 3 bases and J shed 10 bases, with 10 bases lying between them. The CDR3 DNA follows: TGTGCCAGCAGCTTGGACATCGGGTCACCCCTCCACTTT. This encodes CASSLDIGSPLHF.